This is a list of T cell receptor beta chains from one sample in a study of T cell responses to AZD1222 COVID-19 vaccine. TCRdb's copy holds only in-frame clones and misses some; the assay was immunoSEQ multiplex PCR. This sample has fewer than 150,000 clones, with roughly 86% found just once. Specimen: peripheral blood, collected 28 days after the second AZD1222 dose. These receptors all come from an adult who received the AZD1222 COVID-19 vaccine. The CDR3 runs from the conserved cysteine through the conserved F or W. D genes are given only for firm matches. Some rows mark clone size as missing; the rest say once, few, many or name a class of expanded clone.

TRBV7-7,TRBJ2-6,-,-,CATRDGSSGANVLTF,TGTGCCACCCGGGACGGGAGCTCTGGGGCCAACGTCCTGACTTTC
TRBV7-3,TRBJ2-1,-,-,CASSLYGQTNEQFF,TGTGCCAGCAGCTTATACGGACAGACAAATGAGCAGTTCTTC
TRBV7-9,TRBJ2-1,TRBD2,-,CASSLAGTSDNEQFF,TGTGCCAGCAGCTTAGCCGGGACTAGCGACAATGAGCAGTTCTTC
TRBV18,TRBJ1-3,TRBD1,-,CASSPNRGDSGNTIYF,TGTGCCAGCTCTCCCAACAGGGGGGACTCTGGAAACACCATATATTTT
TRBV9,TRBJ2-7,TRBD2,once,CASSVGGRLTSGPSYEQYF,TGTGCCAGCAGCGTAGGGGGGAGACTAACTAGCGGGCCATCCTACGAGCAGTACTTC
TRBV4-2,TRBJ2-7,TRBD2,-,CASSQNGAGVTYEQYF,TGTGCCAGCAGCCAAAACGGAGCGGGAGTGACCTACGAGCAGTACTTC
TRBV27,TRBJ1-5,-,-,CASSLSRYSNQPQHF,TGTGCCAGCAGTTTATCGCGATATAGCAATCAGCCCCAGCATTTT
TRBV3-1/TRBV3-2,TRBJ1-2,-,-,CASSHSGTPNYGYTF,TGTGCCAGCAGCCACTCCGGGACACCTAACTATGGCTACACCTTC
TRBV4-2,TRBJ2-7,TRBD1,-,CASSQEQGESYEQYF,TGTGCCAGCAGCCAAGAACAGGGGGAATCCTACGAGCAGTACTTC
TRBV5-1,TRBJ1-1,-,-,CASSFSDTEAFF,TGCGCCAGCAGCTTCTCTGACACTGAAGCTTTCTTT
TRBV24-1,TRBJ1-2,TRBD1,-,CATSEGRNRGRTYGYTF,TGTGCCACCAGTGAAGGCCGGAACAGGGGGCGCACCTATGGCTACACCTTC
TRBV30,TRBJ1-5,TRBD1,-,CAWKPQGASRQPQHF,TGTGCCTGGAAGCCTCAGGGGGCTTCGAGACAGCCCCAGCATTTT
TRBV27,TRBJ1-2,TRBD1,-,CASSPTALQGVDYGYTF,TGTGCCAGCAGTCCTACAGCCCTACAGGGGGTCGACTATGGCTACACCTTC
TRBV18,TRBJ2-1,-,-,CASSPDFYNEQFF,TGTGCCAGCTCACCGGACTTTTACAATGAGCAGTTCTTC
TRBV29-1,TRBJ2-7,TRBD1,few,CSVPGQGAGEQYF,TGCAGCGTCCCGGGACAGGGGGCGGGAGAGCAGTACTTC